These 31 T cell receptor beta chains share one sample of origin, sequenced in a study of control samples from healthy donors and cancer patients. TCRdb's table, derived via immunoSEQ multiplex PCR, lists solely in-frame clones and lacks some. The table shows 80,000 or so clones, with 91% occurring only once. Sequencing was performed on blood. These receptors originate from a man aged 45-65 years in good health.

This clone is a singleton in its sample. The CDR3: CACLKGLDGYTF. CDR3 sequence (DNA): TGTGCCTGCCTAAAAGGGCTAGATGGCTACACCTTC. The rearrangement joins TRBV6-6 to TRBJ1-2; D is undetermined. Germline-derived CDR1 and CDR2 are MNHNY and SVGAGI (reference sequence). Between the trimmed V and J ends, which lost 11 bases and 6 bases, there was a span of 16 bases. The length of the CDR3 is 12 residues.

The J gene is TRBJ1-1, the V gene TRBV6-5; TRBD1 is a possible D gene (6 bases). The CDR3 is 13 amino acids. Per germline, CDR1 MNHEY and CDR2 SVGAGI. Trimming removed 6 bases at V and 4 bases at J, with 12 bases between. The CDR3 DNA reads TGTGCCAGCAGGGGGCAGGGGAGCACTGAAGCTTTCTTT. It is translated as CASRGQGSTEAFF.

The chain carries TRBV3-1 (or the pseudogene TRBV3-2) and TRBJ1-1; D possibly corresponds to TRBD1 (5 bases). Trimming pared 4 bases from V and 6 bases from J, leaving 12 bases between. Germline V lookup: CDR1 LGHDT, CDR2 YNNKEL (reference sequence). The CDR3 is made up of 13 amino acids. CDR3 amino acids: CASSPLGVSEAFF. The CDR3 DNA reads TGTGCCAGCAGCCCCTTGGGGGTGTCTGAAGCTTTCTTT.

The genes are TRBV30 and TRBJ1-2; 11 bases agree with TRBD1. CDR1 and CDR2 (germline): GTSNPN, SVGIG (reference sequence). This CDR3 spans 15 amino acids. The junction had 10 bases not matched to a gene; V was cut back by 2 bases and J by 8 bases. The CDR3 DNA reads as TGTGCCTGGAGTCCCCTGGGACAGGGGGAGAGAGGCTACACCTTC. Protein: CAWSPLGQGERGYTF.

The count of this clone is one. The chain combines TRBV5-4 with TRBJ2-1, with 7 bases lining up with TRBD2. The V segment lost 0 bases and the J segment 3 bases; nucleotides outside the gene matches: 15. This CDR3 is 19 amino acids long. Germline CDR1 SGHNT, CDR2 YYREEE (reference sequence). CDR3 sequence: CASSLGGTTFGGGYNEQFF. The DNA for the CDR3 is TGTGCCAGCAGCTTGGGGGGGACTACCTTTGGAGGCGGCTACAATGAGCAGTTCTTC.

This rearrangement joins TRBV13 to TRBJ1-4; tentatively, D is TRBD1 (6 bases). With 5 bases removed from V and 10 bases from J, the gap between germline ends came to 14 bases. The germline CDR1 and CDR2 sequences are PRHDT and FYEKMQ (reference sequence). The CDR3 contains 13 residues. CDR3 nucleotides: TGTGCCAGCAGCGCGGGGGGGCAGGGAAAACTGTTTTTT. Amino acid sequence: CASSAGGQGKLFF.

In its sample, this clone was seen once. The chain couples TRBV24-1 to TRBJ2-1; TRBD1 matches at 7 bases. Germline-derived CDR1 and CDR2 are KGHDR and SFDVKD. The V segment lost 1 base and the J segment 6 bases; nucleotides outside the gene matches: 5. This CDR3 is 15 amino acids long. The CDR3 is CATSDLKGAPNEQFF. The CDR3 bases are TGTGCCACCAGTGATTTAAAGGGGGCCCCCAATGAGCAGTTCTTC.

The chain combines TRBV12-3 or TRBV12-4 with TRBJ2-3; D may be TRBD1 (8 bases). CDR3 length equals 11 residues. The V end was cut by 8 bases, the J end by 11 bases, with 14 bases between. CDR3 coding DNA: TGTGCCAGCCCACAGGGGGGGGTGCAGTATTTT. As protein: CASPQGGVQYF.

The chain employs TRBV7-9 and TRBJ1-6; a possible D gene is TRBD1 (5 bases). Looked up from germline, CDR1 is SEHNR and CDR2 is FQNEAQ (reference sequence). The CDR3 has 15 amino acids. V gave up 5 bases and J gave up 10 bases, with 18 bases separating them. CDR3 protein: CASSPGRGRDSPLHF. As DNA, the CDR3 is TGTGCCAGCAGCCCCGGACGGGGAAGGGACTCACCCCTCCACTTT.

The rearrangement links TRBV11-1 to TRBJ1-1; TRBD1 is a possible D gene (6 bases). CDR1 is SGHAT and CDR2 is FQDESV in the germline V gene (reference sequence). The CDR3 consists of 12 residues. V was cut by 6 bases and J by 11 bases, with 16 bases left in between. The CDR3 loop is CASSQQGPRAFF. The CDR3 DNA reads as TGTGCCAGCAGTCAACAGGGACCGAGGGCTTTCTTT.

The rearrangement uses TRBV30 and TRBJ2-7, with D unclear. This CDR3 is built from 14 residues. Germline V lookup: CDR1 GTSNPN, CDR2 SVGIG (reference sequence). V gave up 1 base and J gave up 2 bases, with 12 bases separating them. The CDR3 spells CAWSGQSRPYEQYF. The DNA of the CDR3 is TGTGCCTGGAGTGGCCAATCCAGGCCCTACGAGCAGTACTTC.

This chain uses TRBV5-1 with TRBJ1-1; D is unresolved. V lost 9 bases and J 1 base, leaving 19 bases between the germline ends. This CDR3 is 15 amino acids long. Germline V gene lookup returns CDR1 SGHRS and CDR2 YFSETQ. CDR3 sequence reads: CATPETLDRNTEAFF. The CDR3 coding sequence is TGCGCCACCCCAGAAACCCTTGATAGGAACACTGAAGCTTTCTTT.

The chain carries TRBV11-3 and TRBJ2-6; 8 bases line up with TRBD1. Losses at the gene ends were 4 bases for V and 0 bases for J; bases not matched to a gene: 5. Germline-derived CDR1 and CDR2 are SGHNT and YENEEA. The CDR3 runs to 17 residues. The CDR3 DNA follows: TGTGCCAGCAGCTCGGGGACAGGAAGCTCTGGGGCCAACGTCCTGACTTTC. Protein product: CASSSGTGSSGANVLTF.

V and J are TRBV3-1 (or the pseudogene TRBV3-2) and TRBJ2-2; 7 bases are shared with TRBD1. The CDR3 loop spans 14 amino acids. In germline, CDR1 is LGHDT, CDR2 YNNKEL (reference sequence). After removal of 8 bases from V and 1 base from J, the junction contained 4 bases not matched to a gene. In nucleotides, the CDR3 is TGTGCCAGCCAGGGGGTGGGGAACACCGGGGAGCTGTTTTTT. This encodes CASQGVGNTGELFF.

This sequence joins TRBV6-1 and TRBJ2-7, with a possible D match to TRBD1 (5 bases). The germline gives CDR1 MNHNS, CDR2 SASEGT. V lost 0 bases, J lost 6 bases, and 9 bases lay in between. This CDR3 region has 13 residues. The CDR3 coding sequence is TGTGCCAGCAGTGAAGCTGGCCAGGGCGAGCAGTACTTC. Translating it yields CASSEAGQGEQYF.

The J gene is TRBJ2-2, the V gene TRBV10-3, with 9 bases that match TRBD2. The CDR3 runs to 15 residues. J was trimmed by 7 bases and V by 3 bases; bases with no gene match: 6. The germline V gene has CDR1 ENHRY and CDR2 SYGVKD. The CDR3 coding sequence is TGTGCCATCAGTGACAGCGGGGGGAGGGTCGGGGAGCTGTTTTTT. It translates to CAISDSGGRVGELFF.

The rearrangement joins TRBV9 to TRBJ2-3, with 12 bases aligning to TRBD1. Germline V CDR1 and CDR2: SGDLS, YYNGEE. The CDR3 extends over 15 amino acids. J was trimmed by 6 bases and V by 2 bases; bases with no gene match: 4. The CDR3 loop is CASSVGTGGWDTQYF. In DNA, the CDR3 is TGTGCCAGCAGCGTTGGGACAGGGGGCTGGGATACGCAGTATTTT.

This chain links TRBV5-1 with TRBJ1-5; no firm D call. Per germline, CDR1 SGHRS and CDR2 YFSETQ. Trimming shortened V by 5 bases and J by 4 bases, and 10 bases separated the two germline ends. This CDR3 has 13 residues. CDR3 protein: CASSPDLNQPQHF. The DNA for the CDR3 is TGCGCCAGCAGTCCGGACCTTAATCAGCCCCAGCATTTT.

This clone was seen only once. The V call is TRBV5-6, the J call TRBJ1-4; D is perhaps TRBD1 (5 bases). Trimming removed 0 bases at V and 8 bases at J, with 17 bases between. This CDR3 contains 16 residues. Germline V CDR1 and CDR2: SGHDT, YYEEEE. The CDR3 DNA follows: TGTGCCAGCAGCTTGGCCGGGGCAGTCGAAGAAGAAAAACTGTTTTTT. Its protein product is CASSLAGAVEEEKLFF. Full variable domain (missing parts from reference TRBV5-6 and TRBJ1-4): DAGVTQSPTHLIKTRGQQVTLRCSPKSGHDTVSWYQQALGQGPQFIFQYYEEEERQRGNFPDRFSGHQFPNYSSELNVNALLLGDSALYLCASSLAGAVEEEKLFFGSGTQLSVL.

The V call is TRBV5-1, the J call TRBJ1-1; maybe TRBD1 (6 bases). CDR3 length: 15 amino acids. V was cut by 0 bases and J by 6 bases, with 15 bases left in between. The germline V gene has CDR1 SGHRS and CDR2 YFSETQ. DNA of the CDR3: TGCGCCAGCAGCTTGGGAGGTCTCGACAGGCCTGAAGCTTTCTTT. Protein sequence: CASSLGGLDRPEAFF.

The V gene is TRBV24-1, the J gene TRBJ2-1, with 9 bases fitting TRBD2. CDR1 and CDR2 from the germline V gene are KGHDR and SFDVKD. The CDR3 has 20 residues. The J segment lost 3 bases and the V segment lost 1 base, leaving 15 bases of the junction unmatched. The CDR3 protein is CATSDFPYREASGNYNEQFF. The DNA for the CDR3 is TGTGCCACCAGTGATTTCCCTTATAGGGAGGCTAGCGGGAACTACAATGAGCAGTTCTTC.

The genes are TRBV14 and TRBJ2-1, with D perhaps matching TRBD2 (6 bases). Trimming cost V 7 bases and J 9 bases, with 10 bases left between them. The CDR3 is made up of 11 amino acids. The germline CDR1 and CDR2 sequences are SGHDN and FVKESK. The CDR3 DNA reads TGTGCCAGCATGGGGGGAGGTGAGCAGTTCTTC. Its protein is CASMGGGEQFF.

V gene TRBV3-1 (or the pseudogene TRBV3-2) combines with J gene TRBJ1-5; D is uncertain. V lost 0 bases and J 6 bases, leaving 6 bases between the germline ends. The germline gives CDR1 LGHDT, CDR2 YNNKEL (reference sequence). CDR3 length: 13 amino acids. In DNA form, the CDR3 reads TGTGCCAGCAGCCAAGATCTGGGTCAGCCCCAGCATTTT. Its protein is CASSQDLGQPQHF.

The V and J genes are TRBV27 and TRBJ2-7; the match to TRBD2 covers 9 bases. J gave up 4 bases and V 6 bases, and 4 bases lay outside the gene matches. CDR3 size: 13 residues. Germline V gives CDR1 MNHEY, CDR2 SMNVEV (reference sequence). The chain's CDR3 is CASRRGGPYEQYF. In DNA form, the CDR3 reads TGTGCCAGCAGGCGGGGGGGCCCTTACGAGCAGTACTTC.

This clone was observed once. The chain combines TRBV5-1 with TRBJ1-6; D is ambiguous. Between the trimmed V and J ends, which lost 6 bases and 7 bases, there was a span of 14 bases. The CDR3 has 14 residues. Germline CDR1 and CDR2: SGHRS and YFSETQ. CDR3 amino acids: CASTLAGGNSPLHF. CDR3 nucleotide sequence: TGCGCCAGCACCCTGGCAGGTGGAAATTCACCCCTCCACTTT.

This clone has just one count. The V gene is TRBV9, the J gene TRBJ2-3; D not resolved. Germline CDR1 SGDLS, CDR2 YYNGEE. The CDR3 covers 11 residues. Trimming left V 1 base short and J 5 bases short, with 2 bases between. As DNA, the CDR3 is TGTGCCAGCAGCGTAAGAGATACGCAGTATTTT. Translating it yields CASSVRDTQYF.

The chain uses TRBV7-2 and TRBJ2-7; D is undetermined. The CDR3 totals 15 residues. Germline V lookup: CDR1 SGHTA, CDR2 FQGNSA. The ends were cut back, 0 bases at V and 1 base at J, with 10 bases in the middle. The CDR3 bases are TGTGCCAGCAGCTTAGCGCCCCTGCCGTCCTACGAGCAGTACTTC. This gives the protein CASSLAPLPSYEQYF.

The rearrangement uses TRBV2 and TRBJ1-1; D is ambiguous. V lost 2 bases and J lost 10, with 11 bases in between. CDR3 size: 12 residues. The V gene's germline CDR1 is SNHLY and CDR2 FYNNEI. DNA for the CDR3: TGTGCCAGCAGTGAATCCGGGGTTAGAGCTTTCTTT. This sequence encodes CASSESGVRAFF.

The V call is TRBV7-9, the J call TRBJ1-1; no firm D call. Germline lookup yields CDR1 SEHNR and CDR2 FQNEAQ (reference sequence). The CDR3 is 13 residues long. Trimming removed 2 bases from V and 0 bases from J, with 4 bases in between. The CDR3 region is CASSLTLNTEAFF. The CDR3 DNA sequence: TGTGCCAGCAGCTTAACCTTGAACACTGAAGCTTTCTTT.

This clone was seen a single time. This chain connects TRBV5-4 to TRBJ1-2; 7 nucleotides agree with TRBD1. The CDR3 totals 14 residues. Germline-derived CDR1 and CDR2 are SGHNT and YYREEE (reference sequence). J was trimmed by 7 bases and V by 0 bases; bases with no gene match: 6. The CDR3 loop reads CASSLGQGPSGYTF. CDR3 DNA sequence: TGTGCCAGCAGCTTGGGACAGGGCCCCAGTGGCTACACCTTC.

The chain has TRBV3-1 (or the pseudogene TRBV3-2) and TRBJ1-1; TRBD1 matches at 9 bases. This CDR3 contains 14 residues. Germline V gene data show CDR1 as LGHDT and CDR2 as YNNKEL (reference sequence). V dropped 3 bases and J dropped 11; count of bases not matched to a gene: 10. CDR3 coding DNA: TGTGCCAGCAGCCAGTCGGGCGGGACAGGGCCCGCTTTCTTT. Residues: CASSQSGGTGPAFF.